This T cell receptor beta chain was recovered during a study of long-term antiretroviral therapy in people with HIV. Study-wide findings and caveats: Pre-ART expanded clones dominated the repertoire at every time point.

Germline CDR1 SGHTA, CDR2 FQGTGA. The length of the CDR3 is 15 residues. Trimming removed 2 bases from V and 3 bases from J, with 12 bases in between. With regard to this clone: Its target is not known.

Per donor, a minimum of one pre-ART and a minimum of two post-ART PBMC samples were available. Amounts of roughly 0.85-10 million cryopreserved PBMC were held in the samples before DNA extraction. The assay used was immunoSEQ (version v3.0), run at survey level. The protocol was immunoSEQ multiplex PCR, while the TCRdb copy is restricted to in-frame clones and leaves out a portion. The sample holds under 30,000 clones, around 86% seen once. The V gene is TRBV7-3, the J gene TRBJ2-3; weak D call: TRBD1 (6 bases). The sequence derives from a woman younger than 30 with HIV. Source: unsorted PBMCs, taken at the start of antiretroviral therapy, before treatment. The CDR3 spells CASSLGGRETDTQYF. DNA for the CDR3: TGTGCCAGCAGCTTAGGGGGCCGCGAGACAGATACGCAGTATTTT.